This T cell receptor (beta chain) appears in the sequencing data of a study of CD8 T cells in Susac syndrome. An input of about 0.5 to 1 ug of RNA was subjected to reverse transcription using random hexamers. In TCRdb, the immunoSEQ multiplex PCR reads were re-called with MiXCR into one record per CDR3 protein. Here the sample spans about 150,000 distinct CDR3 sequences, roughly 95% being singletons. Trimming took off 5 bases at V and 0 bases at J, with 10 bases between the two ends. Germline loops: CDR1 LNHNV, CDR2 YYDKDF (reference sequence). CDR3 length: 15 residues. The source of this sequence is a human donor with Susac syndrome. J is TRBJ1-4 and V is TRBV15, with D tentatively TRBD1 (6 bases). Sequencing was done on a sample of CD4+ T cells from PBMCs. CDR3 sequence (DNA): TGTGCCACCAGCGGACGACAGGCAACTAATGAAAAACTGTTTTTT. It is translated as CATSGRQATNEKLFF.